The TCR beta chain described here comes from a study of blood T cell repertoires in COVID-19. Libraries were prepared by immunoSEQ multiplex PCR; TCRdb keeps only in-frame clonotypes and omits some of them. The sample has fewer than 200,000 clones; about 70% are singletons. The length of the CDR3 is 15 residues. The sample consisted of peripheral blood. This TCR came from a woman in her forties or fifties with active or convalescent COVID-19. The chain carries TRBV21-1 and TRBJ1-6; the table's D call, TRBD1, was not checked against the DNA. TRBV21-1 is annotated as a pseudogene. CDR3 in amino acids: CASSKGAQGVSPLHF. The CDR3 coding sequence is TGTGCCAGCAGCAAAGGCGCACAGGGGGTTTCACCCCTCCACTTT.